This entry concerns a single TCR beta chain. These data are taken from a study of blood T cell repertoires in COVID-19. Study background: Sites in the United States, Italy and Spain provided acute and convalescent COVID-19 samples. T cells, B-cell-depleted T cells, or PBMCs supplied cDNA or gDNA.

Per the original data handling: Estimated nucleated cell counts came from reference gene primer amplification. Produced via immunoSEQ multiplex PCR; TCRdb's table is partial and in-frame only. V, J and clone size are taken as reported in that table, and D and trimming were inferred from the DNA itself. The sample shows 210,000 or so clones, over 80% of them seen only once. Patients in Seattle were enrolled during active infection, then followed longitudinally. CDR3 size: 15 residues. CDR1 and CDR2 from the germline V gene are SGHTS and YDEGEE. With 4 bases removed from V and 2 bases from J, the gap between germline ends came to 15 bases.

The receptor's source is a man aged 30 to 39 with COVID-19, enrolled during active disease. The chain combines TRBV5-8 with TRBJ2-5; D not certain. Material: peripheral blood. The CDR3 DNA reads TGTGCCAGCAGCCCGGGTTCTATTGATCAAGAGACCCAGTACTTC. Protein product: CASSPGSIDQETQYF.